A selection of T cell receptor beta chains follows, all from one sample in a study of T-cell reconstitution after alpha-beta-depleted transplantation in children. MiXCR was run by TCRdb on the PCR reads, yielding one entry per CDR3 protein. The profile shows approximately 6,200 distinct CDR3 sequences, 14% to 15% of them singletons. Specimen: PBMCs, collected before TCRalphabeta/CD19-depleted stem cell transplant. These receptors originate from a boy younger than 18 with acute lymphoblastic leukemia, due to receive a stem cell transplant. Each CDR3 is given with its conserved first and last residue. The D gene is left open where the match is weak. Part of the rows lack a size; the others show once, few, many or a class for expanded clones.

medium-sized	TRBJ2-1	-	TRBV2	TGTGCCAGCAGCGTATCCTTCGATGAGCAGTTCTTC	CASSVSFDEQFF
-	TRBJ2-7	-	TRBV11-2	TGTGCCAGCGGCTCCGCGCAAGGGGGGGAGCAGTACTTC	CASGSAQGGEQYF
medium-sized	TRBJ1-2	-	TRBV28	TGTGCCAGCAGTTTGGTGGGCGATGGCTACACCTTC	CASSLVGDGYTF
-	TRBJ1-5	TRBD1	TRBV20-1	TGCAGTGCTAATTTCGGCTCTGGGGGACAGGGGACAAGCAGTTATAGCAATCAGCCCCAGCATTTT	CSANFGSGGQGTSSYSNQPQHF
many	TRBJ2-7	-	TRBV10-2	TGCGCCAGCAGTGGCCTTAGCTCCTACGAGCAGTACTTC	CASSGLSSYEQYF
few	TRBJ2-1	TRBD1	TRBV19	TGTGCCAGTAGTATCGGGCAGGGGGACTACAATGAGCAGTTCTTC	CASSIGQGDYNEQFF
medium-sized	TRBJ1-3	-	TRBV6-5	TGTGCCAGCACGCAGGGGAACACCATATATTTT	CASTQGNTIYF
medium-sized	TRBJ1-2	-	TRBV28	TGTGCCAGCAACTCGCCGGGGGCTCGGACCTTC	CASNSPGARTF
-	TRBJ2-1	-	TRBV13	TGTGCCAGCAGCTTGGGGAGCCCCTACAATGAGCAGTTCTTC	CASSLGSPYNEQFF
medium-sized	TRBJ2-5	TRBD1	TRBV5-5	TGTGCCAGCAGCTATCACAGGGGGCGGAGTGAGACCCAGTACTTC	CASSYHRGRSETQYF
medium-sized	TRBJ1-1	-	TRBV7-6	TGTGCCAGCAGCTTAGTCCAGGGTGGCACTGAAGCTTTCTTT	CASSLVQGGTEAFF
medium-sized	TRBJ1-1	-	TRBV7-8	TGTGCCAGCAGCTTCGACTGGGGGAACACTGAAGCTTTCTTT	CASSFDWGNTEAFF
medium-sized	TRBJ2-3	TRBD2	TRBV7-2	TGTGCCAGCAGCTTAGGGGGACTAGCGGGAGGGCTCTCAGATACGCAGTATTTT	CASSLGGLAGGLSDTQYF
medium-sized	TRBJ2-4	TRBD2	TRBV29-1	TGCAGCGTTGAAGATGGCGGGAGAAACATTCAGTACTTC	CSVEDGGRNIQYF
medium-sized	TRBJ1-2	TRBD1	TRBV3-1	TGTGCCAGCAGCCAGGCCGGGACAGGGAGCTATGGCTACACCTTC	CASSQAGTGSYGYTF
medium-sized	TRBJ1-5	-	TRBV9	TGTGCCAGCAGCGATGGGTGGGATCAGCCCCAGCATTTT	CASSDGWDQPQHF
large	TRBJ1-5	-	TRBV27	TGTGCCAGCAGTCCACTTCCCGGGAGCAATCAGCCCCAGCATTTT	CASSPLPGSNQPQHF
medium-sized	TRBJ2-7	-	TRBV6-6	TGTGCCAGCAGCCAACAGCACTACGAGCAGTACTTC	CASSQQHYEQYF
medium-sized	TRBJ2-7	TRBD2	TRBV5-1	TGCGCCAGCAGCAGATCCGGGACTAGCGGGGGGCCGACACCCTACGAGCAGTACTTC	CASSRSGTSGGPTPYEQYF
medium-sized	TRBJ2-7	-	TRBV6-1	TGTGCCAGCAGAGACTTAACGACAGCCAAATCCTACGAGCAGTACTTC	CASRDLTTAKSYEQYF
-	TRBJ2-7	TRBD1	TRBV27	TGTGCCAGCAGTTCCGGGACAGGGATTAACGAGCAGTACTTC	CASSSGTGINEQYF
many	TRBJ1-1	-	TRBV27	TGTGCCACCCAACCCCTGGGGGTGCCTAACACTGAAGCTTTCTTT	CATQPLGVPNTEAFF
once	TRBJ2-1	-	TRBV29-1	TGCAGCGTTGACCGACGGGGGCGAGACAATGAGCAGTTCTTC	CSVDRRGRDNEQFF
medium-sized	TRBJ1-2	-	TRBV7-2	TGTGCCAGCAGCTTAGATCCAGGCGATTATGGCTACACCTTC	CASSLDPGDYGYTF
medium-sized	TRBJ1-1	-	TRBV6-1	TGTGCCAGCAGTGATTACAGGTTGAACACTGAAGCTTTCTTT	CASSDYRLNTEAFF
medium-sized	TRBJ2-3	TRBD2	TRBV5-1	TGCGCCAGCAGATACGGGGAGGGTTTCACAGATACGCAGTATTTT	CASRYGEGFTDTQYF
medium-sized	TRBJ2-2	TRBD2	TRBV15	TGTGCCACCAGCAGAGATCTAGCGGGAGCGAATACCGGGGAGCTGTTTTTT	CATSRDLAGANTGELFF
-	TRBJ1-5	TRBD1	TRBV7-2	TGTGCCAGCAGCCCCGGGACAGCCGCACCACATCATTTT	CASSPGTAAPHHF
medium-sized	TRBJ1-2	-	TRBV7-2	TGTGCCAGCAGCTTACGAGTTTATGGCTACACCTTC	CASSLRVYGYTF
-	TRBJ2-1	TRBD1	TRBV19	TGTGCCGGTAGTATCGGGCAGGGGGACTACAATGAGCAGTTCTTC	CAGSIGQGDYNEQFF
medium-sized	TRBJ2-3	-	TRBV7-2	TGTGCCAGCAGCTTCTGGGGGGCGACAGATACGCAGTATTTT	CASSFWGATDTQYF
many	TRBJ2-1	-	TRBV6-2/TRBV6-3	TGTGCCAGCAGTTACTACGGCGTCGACAATGAGCAGTTCTTC	CASSYYGVDNEQFF
-	TRBJ2-1	-	TRBV20-1	TGCAGTGCTAAGGGCAGGGTGGCCTACAATGAGCAGTTCTTC	CSAKGRVAYNEQFF
many	TRBJ2-3	-	TRBV9	TGTGCCAGCAGCGTGTTGGGGGGGCTGGATACGCAGTATTTT	CASSVLGGLDTQYF
many	TRBJ2-4	TRBD2	TRBV3-1	TGTGCCAGCAGCCAAGGTCCCGGGACTAGCGGGACGCTAGCCAAAAACATTCAGTACTTC	CASSQGPGTSGTLAKNIQYF
medium-sized	TRBJ1-6	-	TRBV27	TGTGCCAGCAGTTTATCCGTGGCAGGCCATTCACCCCTCCACTTT	CASSLSVAGHSPLHF
medium-sized	TRBJ2-7	TRBD1	TRBV5-1	TGCGCCAGCAGCTTCTCAGGGGACAGCTACGAGCAGTACTTC	CASSFSGDSYEQYF
-	TRBJ1-3	-	TRBV4-1	TGCCCCAGCAGTACGATGGTGCGGTCTGGAAACACCATATATTTT	CPSSTMVRSGNTIYF
medium-sized	TRBJ2-5	TRBD2	TRBV5-1	TGCGCCAGCAGACCAGCGGGAGGCTCCCCGCGAGAGACCCAGTACTTC	CASRPAGGSPRETQYF
medium-sized	TRBJ2-1	TRBD2	TRBV4-1	TGCGCCAGCAGCCAACTAGCGGACTCCTACAATGAGCAGTTCTTC	CASSQLADSYNEQFF
medium-sized	TRBJ1-3	-	TRBV20-1	TGCAGTGCTAGAGACCCTACCTCTGGAAACACCATATATTTT	CSARDPTSGNTIYF
medium-sized	TRBJ1-6	TRBD1	TRBV24-1	TGTGCCACCAGTGTCCCCCTACAGGGGAAGGATTCACCCCTCCACTTT	CATSVPLQGKDSPLHF
medium-sized	TRBJ2-5	-	TRBV2	TGTGCCAGCAGATTAAGAGGGGGGACAGAGACCCAGTACTTC	CASRLRGGTETQYF